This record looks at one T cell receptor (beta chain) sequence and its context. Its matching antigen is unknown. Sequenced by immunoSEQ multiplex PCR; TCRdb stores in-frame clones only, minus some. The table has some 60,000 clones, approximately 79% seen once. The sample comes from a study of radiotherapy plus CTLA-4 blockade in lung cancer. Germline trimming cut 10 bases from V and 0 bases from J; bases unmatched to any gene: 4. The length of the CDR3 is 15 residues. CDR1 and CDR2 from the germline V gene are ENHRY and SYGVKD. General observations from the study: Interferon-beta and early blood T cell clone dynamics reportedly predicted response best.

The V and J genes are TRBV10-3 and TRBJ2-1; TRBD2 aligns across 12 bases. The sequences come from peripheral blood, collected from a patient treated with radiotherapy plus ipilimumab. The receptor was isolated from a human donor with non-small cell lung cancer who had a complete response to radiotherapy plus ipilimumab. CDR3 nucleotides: TGTGCCACGGCGACTAGCGGGAGCTCCTACAATGAGCAGTTCTTC. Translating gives CATATSGSSYNEQFF.